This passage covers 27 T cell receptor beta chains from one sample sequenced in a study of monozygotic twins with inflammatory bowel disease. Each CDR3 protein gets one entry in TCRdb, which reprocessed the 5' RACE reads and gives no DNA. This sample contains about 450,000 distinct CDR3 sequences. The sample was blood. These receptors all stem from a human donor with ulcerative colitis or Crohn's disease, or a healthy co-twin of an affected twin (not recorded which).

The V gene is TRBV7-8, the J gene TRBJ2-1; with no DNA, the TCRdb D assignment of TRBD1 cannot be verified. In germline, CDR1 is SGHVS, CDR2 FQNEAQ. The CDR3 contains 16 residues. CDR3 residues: CASSSGTGNTYNEQFF.

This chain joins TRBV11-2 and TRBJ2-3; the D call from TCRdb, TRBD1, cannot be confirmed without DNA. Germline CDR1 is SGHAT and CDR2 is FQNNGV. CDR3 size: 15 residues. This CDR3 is CASSLGRSYTDTQYF.

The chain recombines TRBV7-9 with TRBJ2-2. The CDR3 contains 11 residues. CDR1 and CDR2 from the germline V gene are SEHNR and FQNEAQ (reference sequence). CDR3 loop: CATFTTGELFF.

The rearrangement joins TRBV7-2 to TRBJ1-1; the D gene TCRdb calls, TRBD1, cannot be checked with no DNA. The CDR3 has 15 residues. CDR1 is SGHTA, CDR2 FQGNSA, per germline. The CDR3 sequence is CASSLGTGATTEAFF.

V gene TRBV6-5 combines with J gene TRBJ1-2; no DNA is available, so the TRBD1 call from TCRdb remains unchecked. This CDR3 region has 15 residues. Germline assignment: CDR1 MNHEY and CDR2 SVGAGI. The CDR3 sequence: CASSYAGIGGYGYTF.

This chain's CDR3 is CASSLEAGGFVPQYF. The V and J genes are TRBV5-1 and TRBJ2-5. Germline loops: CDR1 SGHRS, CDR2 YFSETQ. This CDR3 comprises 15 residues.

This CDR3 reads CASSDQGGPNEKLFF. The V call is TRBV6-1, the J call TRBJ1-4; with no DNA, the TCRdb D assignment of TRBD1 cannot be verified. This CDR3 has 15 amino acids. The germline gives CDR1 MNHNS, CDR2 SASEGT.

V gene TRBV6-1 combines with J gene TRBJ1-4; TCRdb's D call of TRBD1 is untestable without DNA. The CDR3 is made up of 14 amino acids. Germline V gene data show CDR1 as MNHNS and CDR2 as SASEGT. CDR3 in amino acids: CASSIPGYNEKLFF.

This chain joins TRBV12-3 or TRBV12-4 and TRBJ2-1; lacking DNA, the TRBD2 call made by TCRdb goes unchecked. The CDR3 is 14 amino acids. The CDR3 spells CASSPSQALREQFF.

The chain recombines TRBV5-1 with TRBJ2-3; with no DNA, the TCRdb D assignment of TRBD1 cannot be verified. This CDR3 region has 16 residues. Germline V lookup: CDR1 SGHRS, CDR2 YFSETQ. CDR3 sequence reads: CASSLGGQGRADTQYF.

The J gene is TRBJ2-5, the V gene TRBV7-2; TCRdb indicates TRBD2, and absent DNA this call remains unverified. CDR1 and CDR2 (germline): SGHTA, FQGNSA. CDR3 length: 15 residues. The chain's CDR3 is CASSLQPAGVETQYF.

CDR3 sequence: CAISLDRGSEQYF. The chain employs TRBV10-3 and TRBJ2-7; the D call from TCRdb, TRBD1, cannot be confirmed without DNA. Germline lookup yields CDR1 ENHRY and CDR2 SYGVKD. The CDR3 is made up of 13 amino acids.

The CDR3 spells CASSGAADAEQFF. The chain has TRBV2 and TRBJ2-1; TCRdb lists TRBD2, though no DNA is available to test this call. This CDR3 has 13 residues. Germline V gives CDR1 SNHLY, CDR2 FYNNEI.

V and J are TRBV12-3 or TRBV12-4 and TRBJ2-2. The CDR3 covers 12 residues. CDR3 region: CASSVSVGELFF.

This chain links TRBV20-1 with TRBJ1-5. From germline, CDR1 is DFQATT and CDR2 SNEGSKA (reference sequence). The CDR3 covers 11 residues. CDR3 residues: CSASENQPQHF.

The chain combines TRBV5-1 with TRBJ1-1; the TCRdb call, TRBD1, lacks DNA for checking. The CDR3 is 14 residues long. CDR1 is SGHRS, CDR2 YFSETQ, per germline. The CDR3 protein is CASSLDRGPTEAFF.

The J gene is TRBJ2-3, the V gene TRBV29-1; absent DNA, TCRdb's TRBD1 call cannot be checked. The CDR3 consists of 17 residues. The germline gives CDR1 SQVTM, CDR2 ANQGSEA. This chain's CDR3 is CSVFGQAGMIKADTQYF.

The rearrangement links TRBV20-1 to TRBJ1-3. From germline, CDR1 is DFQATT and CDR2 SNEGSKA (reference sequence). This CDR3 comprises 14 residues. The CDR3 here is CSAREFTAGNTIYF.

CDR3 amino acids: CASRYGGGIYEQYF. The chain uses TRBV7-2 and TRBJ2-7; the TCRdb D gene call, TRBD2, has no DNA to confirm it. The CDR3 has 14 amino acids. Germline loops: CDR1 SGHTA, CDR2 FQGNSA.

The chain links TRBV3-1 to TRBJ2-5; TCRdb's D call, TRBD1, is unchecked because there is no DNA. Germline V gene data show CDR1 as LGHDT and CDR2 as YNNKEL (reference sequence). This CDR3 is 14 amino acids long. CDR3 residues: CASSDVAPEETQYF.

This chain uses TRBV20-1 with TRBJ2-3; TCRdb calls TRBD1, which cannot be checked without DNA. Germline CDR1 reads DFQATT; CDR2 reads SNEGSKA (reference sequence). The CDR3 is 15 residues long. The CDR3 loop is CSARRPAGAPESQYF.

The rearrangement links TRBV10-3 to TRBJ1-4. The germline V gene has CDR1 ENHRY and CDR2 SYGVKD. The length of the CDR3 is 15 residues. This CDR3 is CANSEGSATEEKLFF.

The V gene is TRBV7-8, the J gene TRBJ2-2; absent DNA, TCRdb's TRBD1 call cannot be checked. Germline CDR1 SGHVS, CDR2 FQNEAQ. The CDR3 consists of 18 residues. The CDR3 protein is CASSFSLGTGSNTGELFF.

CDR3 in amino acids: CASSPAPRNTEAFF. This sequence joins TRBV14 and TRBJ1-1; TCRdb's D call of TRBD1 is untestable without DNA. The CDR3 is made up of 14 amino acids. CDR1 SGHDN and CDR2 FVKESK come from the germline V gene.

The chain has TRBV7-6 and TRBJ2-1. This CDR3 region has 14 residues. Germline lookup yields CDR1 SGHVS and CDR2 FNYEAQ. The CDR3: CASSRLPPYNEQFF.

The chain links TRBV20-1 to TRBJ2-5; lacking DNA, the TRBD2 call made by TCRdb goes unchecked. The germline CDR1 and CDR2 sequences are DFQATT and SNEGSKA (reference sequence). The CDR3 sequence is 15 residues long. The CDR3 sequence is CSALPPLAGEETQYF.

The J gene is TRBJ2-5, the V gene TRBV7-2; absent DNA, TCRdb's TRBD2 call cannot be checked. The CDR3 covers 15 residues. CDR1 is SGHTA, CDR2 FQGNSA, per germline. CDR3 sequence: CASTFGGGPGETQYF.